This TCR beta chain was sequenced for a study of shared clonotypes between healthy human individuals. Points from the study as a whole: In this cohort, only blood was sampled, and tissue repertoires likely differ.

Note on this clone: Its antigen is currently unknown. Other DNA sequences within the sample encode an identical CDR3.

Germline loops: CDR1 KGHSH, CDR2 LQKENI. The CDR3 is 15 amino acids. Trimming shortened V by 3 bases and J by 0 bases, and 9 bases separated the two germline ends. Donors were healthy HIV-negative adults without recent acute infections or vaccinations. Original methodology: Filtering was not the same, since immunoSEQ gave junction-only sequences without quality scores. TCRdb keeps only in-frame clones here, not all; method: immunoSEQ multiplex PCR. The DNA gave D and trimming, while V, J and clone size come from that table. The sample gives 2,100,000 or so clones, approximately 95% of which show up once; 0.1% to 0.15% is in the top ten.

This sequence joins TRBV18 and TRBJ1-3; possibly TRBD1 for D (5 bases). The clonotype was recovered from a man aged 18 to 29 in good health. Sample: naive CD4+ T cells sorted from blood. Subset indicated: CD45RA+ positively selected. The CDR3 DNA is TGTGCCAGCTCACCCCGGGACTCCTCTGGAAACACCATATATTTT. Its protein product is CASSPRDSSGNTIYF.